These 7 T cell receptor beta chains were sequenced from one sample in a study of blood T cell repertoires in COVID-19. Only in-frame clones appear in the TCRdb table, and some are missing; sequencing was by immunoSEQ multiplex PCR. The sample carries a few hundred thousand clones, around 80% recorded once. The sample was peripheral blood. The receptors here all came from a woman between 35 and 50 years old who had recovered from COVID-19.

V and J are TRBV29-1 and TRBJ2-1, with 7 positions matching TRBD2. CDR3 length: 14 residues. The V and J ends lost 7 bases and 2 bases, in that order; junction bases with no gene match: 8. Germline CDR1 is SQVTM and CDR2 is ANQGSEA. CDR3 in amino acids: CSAWGGAAYNEQFF. CDR3 in DNA: TGCAGCGCCTGGGGGGGTGCGGCCTACAATGAGCAGTTCTTC.

The chain couples TRBV2 to TRBJ1-4, with D uncertain. The CDR3 runs to 14 residues. Trimming removed 7 bases from V and 2 bases from J, with 11 bases in between. Germline V gene data show CDR1 as SNHLY and CDR2 as FYNNEI. The CDR3 nucleotides are TGTGCCAGCATGGGGAGGAGGACTAATGAAAAACTGTTTTTT. Translated, it gives CASMGRRTNEKLFF.

The V and J genes are TRBV9 and TRBJ2-1; 8 bases line up with TRBD2. The J segment lost 0 bases and the V segment lost 5 bases, leaving 7 bases of the junction unmatched. The CDR3 length is 16 residues. CDR1 and CDR2 from the germline V gene are SGDLS and YYNGEE. DNA for the CDR3: TGTGCCAGCAGTAGAGCGGGGACTAGCTCCTACAATGAGCAGTTCTTC. It codes for CASSRAGTSSYNEQFF.

The chain is built from TRBV14 and TRBJ1-2, with D perhaps matching TRBD1 (6 bases). V gave up 2 bases and J gave up 0 bases, with 10 bases separating them. From germline, CDR1 is SGHDN and CDR2 FVKESK. The length of the CDR3 is 15 residues. The CDR3 coding sequence is TGTGCCAGCAGCCAACTACAGGGTCCTAACTATGGCTACACCTTC. Protein sequence: CASSQLQGPNYGYTF. Drawing the rest from reference TRBV14 and TRBJ1-2, the complete variable domain is EAGVTQFPSHSVIEKGQTVTLRCDPISGHDNLYWYRRVMGKEIKFLLHFVKESKQDESGMPNNRFLAERTGGTYSTLKVQPAELEDSGVYFCASSQLQGPNYGYTFGSGTRLTVV.

The V call is TRBV2, the J call TRBJ2-7, with TRBD1 identical over 8 bases. V shed 8 bases, J shed 4 bases, and the junction held 7 bases outside the gene matches. The CDR3 consists of 13 residues. Germline-derived CDR1 and CDR2 are SNHLY and FYNNEI. The CDR3 nucleotides read TGTGCCAGCTCGTCAGGGGGCGATTACGAGCAGTACTTC. This translates into CASSSGGDYEQYF.

The rearrangement links TRBV11-3 to TRBJ2-3; the match to TRBD2 covers 13 bases. CDR3 length: 15 amino acids. J was trimmed by 5 bases and V by 4 bases; bases with no gene match: 3. CDR1 and CDR2 from the germline V gene are SGHNT and YENEEA. The CDR3 spells CASSSGLAGLDTQYF. CDR3 bases: TGTGCCAGCAGCTCGGGACTAGCGGGGCTAGATACGCAGTATTTT.

This chain uses TRBV5-1 with TRBJ1-2, with no clear D. This CDR3 comprises 15 residues. Germline V gene sequence: CDR1 SGHRS, CDR2 YFSETQ. V was pared by 1 base and J by 8 bases, with 18 bases between. CDR3 bases: TGCGCCAGCAGCTTGCAAGCGTCGGGTTTTAGAGGCTACACCTTC. It specifies CASSLQASGFRGYTF.